This T cell receptor (beta chain) was recorded in a study of T cells in Graves' hyperthyroidism and ophthalmopathy. This clonotype was detected many times. Amplified TCR beta CDR3 regions came from RNA transcripts. The HTBI primer set served for first-round RT-PCR of the TCR CDR3. TCRdb recomputed calls from the multiplex PCR reads with MiXCR, one row per CDR3 protein. The sample has some 460,000 distinct CDR3 sequences, 15% to 19% seen once; the top ten hold 13% to 15%. Fresh peripheral blood, around 9.5 ml, yielded the PBMCs. V lost 4 bases and J 4 bases, leaving 22 bases between the germline ends. Per germline, CDR1 MNHEY and CDR2 SMNVEV (reference sequence). The CDR3 is 17 amino acids.

The chain carries TRBV27 and TRBJ2-5, with D tentatively TRBD1 (6 bases). The TCR comes from a woman aged 18-29 years with Graves' hyperthyroidism. Sequencing was done on a sample of blood. CDR3 nucleotide sequence: TGTGCCAGCAGTTCCAGCCGGAACAGGGTATCGGGAGAGACCCAGTACTTC. It is translated as CASSSSRNRVSGETQYF.